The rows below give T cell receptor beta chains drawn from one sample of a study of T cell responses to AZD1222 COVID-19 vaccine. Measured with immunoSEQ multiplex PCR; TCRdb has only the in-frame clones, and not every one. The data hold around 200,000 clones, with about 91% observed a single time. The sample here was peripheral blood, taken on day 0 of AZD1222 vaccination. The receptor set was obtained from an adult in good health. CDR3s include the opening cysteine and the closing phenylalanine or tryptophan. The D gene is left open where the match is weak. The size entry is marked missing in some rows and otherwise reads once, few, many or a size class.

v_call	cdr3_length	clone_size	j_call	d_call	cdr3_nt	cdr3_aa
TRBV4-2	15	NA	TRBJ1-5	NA	TGTGCCAGCAGCCAAGAGATGCGTAGCAATCAGCCCCAGCATTTT	CASSQEMRSNQPQHF
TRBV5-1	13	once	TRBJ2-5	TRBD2	TGCGCCAGCAGCTTGAGCGGGGAAGAGACCCAGTACTTC	CASSLSGEETQYF
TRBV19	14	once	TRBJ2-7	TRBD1	TGTGCCAGTAGTATGGGGGACAGGGGAGCCGAGCAGTACTTC	CASSMGDRGAEQYF
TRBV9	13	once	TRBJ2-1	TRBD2	TGTGCCAGCAGCGTTACGACTAGCGGAGAGCAGTTCTTC	CASSVTTSGEQFF
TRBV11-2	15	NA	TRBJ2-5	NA	TGTGCCAGCAGCTTAGGCCCAGGGAAGCAAGAGACCCAGTACTTC	CASSLGPGKQETQYF
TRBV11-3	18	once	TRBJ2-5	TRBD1	TGTGCCAGCAGCCGTGGACAGGGGCGACCCCACCTACAAGAGACCCAGTACTTC	CASSRGQGRPHLQETQYF
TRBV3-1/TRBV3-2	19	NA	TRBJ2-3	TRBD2	TGTGCCAGCAGCCAAGAGGAGGGGGCGCGGCTAGCGGGAGGGGATACGCAGTATTTT	CASSQEEGARLAGGDTQYF
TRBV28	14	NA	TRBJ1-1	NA	TGTGCCAGCAGCCTCTCAGTGAGGGGGACTGAAGCTTTCTTT	CASSLSVRGTEAFF
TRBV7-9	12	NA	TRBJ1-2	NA	TGTGCCAGCAGCTTTAGGGAGTACGGCTACACCTTC	CASSFREYGYTF
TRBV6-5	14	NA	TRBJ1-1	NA	TGTGCCAGCAGCTCATTAGGGTGGAACACTGAAGCTTTCTTT	CASSSLGWNTEAFF
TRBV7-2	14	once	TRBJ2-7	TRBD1	TGTGCCAGCAGCTTCGGGACAGGGGCAGGTGAGCAGTACTTC	CASSFGTGAGEQYF
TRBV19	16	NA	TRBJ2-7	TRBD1	TGTGCCAGTAGTAACGAGATGGGACAGGGATTCTACGAGCAGTACTTC	CASSNEMGQGFYEQYF
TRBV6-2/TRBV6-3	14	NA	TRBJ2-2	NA	TGTGCCAGCAGTTTTGGGGGGGCCGCCGGGGAGCTGTTTTTT	CASSFGGAAGELFF
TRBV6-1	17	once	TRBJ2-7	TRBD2	TGTGCCAGCAGTGAAGTGGTCGGAGCGGGGGCCGCTTTTGGGCAGTACTTC	CASSEVVGAGAAFGQYF
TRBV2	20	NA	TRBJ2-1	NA	TGTGCCAGCAGTGAAGCTCTCCGTATCAGTCCTAAGGCCTCGGGCAATGAGCAGTTCTTC	CASSEALRISPKASGNEQFF
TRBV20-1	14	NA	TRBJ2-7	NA	TGCAGTGCTAGTCCTGGCCACCGCTCCTACGAGCAGTACTTC	CSASPGHRSYEQYF
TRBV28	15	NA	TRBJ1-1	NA	TGTGCCAGCAGCCGTGGCCCTATACAGGGCGCTGAAGCTTTCTTT	CASSRGPIQGAEAFF
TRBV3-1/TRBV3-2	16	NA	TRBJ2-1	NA	TGTGCCAGCAGCCAAGTCTCTGGCAGTTTATACAATGAGCAGTTCTTC	CASSQVSGSLYNEQFF
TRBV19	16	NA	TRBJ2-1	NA	TGTGCCAGTAGTGATTCAGGTTTGAATAGGTACAATGAGCAGTTCTTC	CASSDSGLNRYNEQFF
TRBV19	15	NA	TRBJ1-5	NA	TGTGCCAGTACCATGAGGGGGGCAGGGAATCAGCCCCAGCATTTT	CASTMRGAGNQPQHF
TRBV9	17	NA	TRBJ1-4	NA	TGTGCCAGCAGCCCCCAAAGAGGGGGGACGGGCCCAGGAAAACTGTTTTTT	CASSPQRGGTGPGKLFF
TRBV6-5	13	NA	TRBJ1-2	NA	TGTGCCAGCAGCGTGGACGGAGACTATGGCTACACCTTC	CASSVDGDYGYTF
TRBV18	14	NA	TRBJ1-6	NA	TGTGCCAGCTCACCGGCGGGTCTGGGGTCACCCCTCCACTTT	CASSPAGLGSPLHF
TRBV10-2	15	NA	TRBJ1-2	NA	TGCGCCAGCAGTGAGTCGAAGGACAGCGTCTATGGCTACACCTTC	CASSESKDSVYGYTF
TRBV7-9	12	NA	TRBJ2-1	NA	TGTGCCAGCAGATATGAAAAAAATGAGCAGTTCTTC	CASRYEKNEQFF
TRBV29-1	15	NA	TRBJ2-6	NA	TGCAGCGTTGAAACACGAGGTTCTGGGGCCAACGTCCTGACTTTC	CSVETRGSGANVLTF
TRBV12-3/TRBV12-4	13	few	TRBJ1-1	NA	TGTGCCAGCAGTTTAAGAAGAAACACTGAAGCTTTCTTT	CASSLRRNTEAFF
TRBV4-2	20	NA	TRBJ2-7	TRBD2	TGTGCCAGCAGCCAAGTAGGAGGGGGAAGCGGGGGAAATTGGGTAGGAGAGCAGTACTTC	CASSQVGGGSGGNWVGEQYF
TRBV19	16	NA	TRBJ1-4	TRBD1	TGTGCCAGTAGTATCCCCCCAGGGGGCATAAATGAAAAACTGTTTTTT	CASSIPPGGINEKLFF
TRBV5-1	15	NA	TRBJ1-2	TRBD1	TGCGCCAGCAGCCTCTGGACAGGGGCGGGCGATGGCTACACCTTC	CASSLWTGAGDGYTF
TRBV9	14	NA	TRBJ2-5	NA	TGTGCCAGCAGCGTAGATCGCACTCAAGAGACCCAGTACTTC	CASSVDRTQETQYF
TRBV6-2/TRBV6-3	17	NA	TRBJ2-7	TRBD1	TGTGCCAGCAGTTTCAGGGACAGGGCCAAACCTTACTACGAGCAGTACTTC	CASSFRDRAKPYYEQYF
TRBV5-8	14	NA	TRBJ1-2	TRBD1	TGTGCCAGCAGCTCTACAGGGGCTAACTATGGCTACACCTTC	CASSSTGANYGYTF
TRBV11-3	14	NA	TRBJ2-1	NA	TGTGCCAGCAGCCCCGGGTCCTTTTACAATGAGCAGTTCTTC	CASSPGSFYNEQFF
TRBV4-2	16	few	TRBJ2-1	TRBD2	TGTGCCAGCAGCCCCAGACTAGCGGGGGGCGGGAATGAGCAGTTCTTC	CASSPRLAGGGNEQFF
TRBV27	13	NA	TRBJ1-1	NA	TGTGCCAGCAGTATCGGGAGGACCACTGAAGCTTTCTTT	CASSIGRTTEAFF
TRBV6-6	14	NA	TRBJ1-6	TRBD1	TGTGCCAGCAGCATGGGGACAGGAAATTCACCCCTCCACTTT	CASSMGTGNSPLHF
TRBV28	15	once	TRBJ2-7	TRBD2	TGTGCCAGCAGTCCCGGGACTAGCGGAACCTACGAGCAGTACTTC	CASSPGTSGTYEQYF
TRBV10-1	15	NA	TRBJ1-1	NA	TGCGCCAGCAGTGGAGACCAAACAGGGCTCACTGAAGCTTTCTTT	CASSGDQTGLTEAFF
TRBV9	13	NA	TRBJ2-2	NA	TGTGCCAGCAGCTTCCTCCGTACCGGGGAGCTGTTTTTT	CASSFLRTGELFF